The following is a T cell receptor (beta chain) sequence with its context. No antigen is known for it. Base quality data are lacking; no much larger clone is found one base away. This sample was included in a study of tumor and adjacent non-tumor tissue in lung cancer listed by TCRdb under 2018. For the study in its entirety: Patients with adenocarcinoma (about 12), squamous cell carcinoma (2) and small cell lung cancer (1) were included in the cohort. Using bulk TCRbeta repertoires from around 14 lung cancer patients, the study set lung tumor tissue side by side with matched distant non-tumor lung tissue. Ages among the roughly 15 patients ranged from about 30 to 76 years, there were about ten men and 5 women, and disease was at TNM stage I to III. For each patient, one tumor sample and one normal lung sample were taken, giving a few dozen paired specimens that underwent TCRbeta CDR3 sequencing. Sequencing generated a total of more than 95,000,000 productive TCRbeta reads, averaging roughly 4.2 million reads per sample. Overall study outcomes, separate from this receptor: Tumor tissue showed significantly greater TCR diversity (inverse Simpson) than normal lung tissue (roughly 430 vs 170, P = 0.0075, Mann-Whitney U test). A significantly larger cumulative share of the repertoire was made up by the top 100 clones in normal lung than in tumor tissue. Peripheral blood was not sequenced, so blood TCRbeta repertoires were not examined in the lung cancer patients of the study. With only around 15 patients in the cohort, the authors noted that larger samples and more detailed clinical data are needed. The sequencing platform is not named in the methods, and unique molecular identifiers are not mentioned. TCR diversity was significantly higher in younger patients, and greater tumor TCR diversity was associated with shorter overall survival and shorter disease-free survival.

RNA was isolated from bulk, unsorted tissue, and RNA quality was assessed with a NanoDrop ND-1000 and an Agilent 2100. The donors were newly diagnosed lung cancer patients admitted for thoracic surgery in China from August to November 2014 who had not received prior chemotherapy. Patients with previous radiotherapy or chemotherapy, or with another concurrent cancer, were excluded from the study. Pieces of surgical tissue measuring about 1-2.1 cm3 were kept in RNAlater solution and held at -80 degrees C until needed. The germline V gene (reference sequence) yields DFQATT for CDR1 and SNEGSKA for CDR2. Deletion took 5 bases off V and 4 bases off J, with a span of 20 bases between the germline ends. From the cysteine up to the phenylalanine, the CDR3 has a length of 15 residues. This entry keeps only the CDR3 DNA: 45 bases, framed from base 1. The library relied on multiplex PCR. The sequencer listed for this sample is Illumina HiSeq 2500. TCRbeta libraries were constructed through three rounds of nested PCR with primers (Table S4) according to protocols modified from ARM-PCR. PCR products of 200-500 bp were gel-excised and purified with the QIAquick gel extraction kit before sequencing. In the paper's pipeline: Reads were cleaned with Trimmomatic, merged with FLASH into complete CDR3 sequences, and assigned to V(D)J germline segments with MiTCR. Clonal diversity was calculated as the inverse Simpson's index using VDJtools. In-frame sequences lacking a premature stop codon were counted as productive reads. TCRdb ran its own pipeline on the public reads, namely fastp trimming at Q25 and MiXCR clone calling, and kept in-frame beta chains. CDR3 protein duplicates are merged, each entry listing the most common genes and DNA. These V and J calls originate from TCRdb's pipeline instead of the authors' own analysis. For this sample there are about 200,000 distinct CDR3 sequences; about 71% appear just once. The ten largest make up about 23% of the sample.

The sequence is built from TRBV20-1 and TRBJ1-2, with TRBD1 perhaps the D gene, on 6 matching bases. The TCR was taken from a man aged 60 to 69 with non-small cell lung cancer. Sequences were obtained from lung tumor tissue. The DNA sequence reads TGCAGTGCTTCATATTCTCGCAGGGGTAGCTATGGCTACACCTTC. Its translation reads: CSASYSRRGSYGYTF.